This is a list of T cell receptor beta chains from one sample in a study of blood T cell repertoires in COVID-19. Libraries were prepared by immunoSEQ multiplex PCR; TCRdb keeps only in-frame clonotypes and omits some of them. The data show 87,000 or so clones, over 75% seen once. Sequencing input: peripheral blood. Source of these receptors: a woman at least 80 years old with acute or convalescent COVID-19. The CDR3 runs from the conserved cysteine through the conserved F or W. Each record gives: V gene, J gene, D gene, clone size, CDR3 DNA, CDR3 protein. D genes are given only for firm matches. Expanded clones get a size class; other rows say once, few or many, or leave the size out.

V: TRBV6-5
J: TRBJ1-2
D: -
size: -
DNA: TGTGCCAGCAGACCTGATTCCGGGGTATATGGCTACACCTTC
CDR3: CASRPDSGVYGYTF

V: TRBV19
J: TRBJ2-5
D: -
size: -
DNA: TGTGCCAGTAGTATAAGCGCTCAGGGGCCCCAAGAGACCCAGTACTTC
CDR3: CASSISAQGPQETQYF

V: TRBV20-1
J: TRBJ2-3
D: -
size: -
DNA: TGCAGTGCTAGTGGGCAGGCTAACACAGATACGCAGTATTTT
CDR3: CSASGQANTDTQYF

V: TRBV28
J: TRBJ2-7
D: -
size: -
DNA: TGTGCCAGCAGTTTACCAGGGAAAATGAACGAGCAGTACTTC
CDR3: CASSLPGKMNEQYF

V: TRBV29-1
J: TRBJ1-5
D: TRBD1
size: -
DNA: TGCAGCGTTGTGACAGGGGGCGCCAATCAGCCCCAGCATTTT
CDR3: CSVVTGGANQPQHF

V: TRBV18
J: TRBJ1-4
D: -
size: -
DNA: TGTGCCAGCTCACCACCAAGCCAGGGCGGGGTGAATGAAAAACTGTTTTTT
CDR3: CASSPPSQGGVNEKLFF

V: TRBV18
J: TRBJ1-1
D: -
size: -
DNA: TGTGCCAGCTCACCATCAGTTGTGAACACTGAAGCTTTCTTT
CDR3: CASSPSVVNTEAFF

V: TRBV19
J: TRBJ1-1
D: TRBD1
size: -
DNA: TGTGCCAGTAGTAAACAGGGGGCTCGCACTGAAGCTTTCTTT
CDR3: CASSKQGARTEAFF

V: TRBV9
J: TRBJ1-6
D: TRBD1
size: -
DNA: TGTGCCAGCAGCGTGACAGGGTACAGTTCACCCCTCCACTTT
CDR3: CASSVTGYSSPLHF

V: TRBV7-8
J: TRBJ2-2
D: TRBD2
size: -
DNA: TGTGCCAGCAGCCCACAACTAGCGGGAGCCTCCAACACCGGGGAGCTGTTTTTT
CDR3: CASSPQLAGASNTGELFF

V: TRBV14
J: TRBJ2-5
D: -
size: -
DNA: TGTGCCAGCAGCCAAGATTCGGGGGTCCAGTACTTC
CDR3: CASSQDSGVQYF

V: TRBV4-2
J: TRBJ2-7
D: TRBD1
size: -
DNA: TGTGCCAGCAGCCAGCGGACAGGGCACTACGAGCAGTACTTC
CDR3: CASSQRTGHYEQYF

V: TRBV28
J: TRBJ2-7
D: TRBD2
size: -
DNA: TGTGCCAGCAGTTTAAGGACTAGCGGGAGAATGGCCTACGAGCAGTACTTC
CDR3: CASSLRTSGRMAYEQYF

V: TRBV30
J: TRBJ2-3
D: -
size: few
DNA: TGTGCCTGGACCGCAGGCCGCACAGATACGCAGTATTTT
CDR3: CAWTAGRTDTQYF

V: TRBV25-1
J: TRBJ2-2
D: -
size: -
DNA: TGTGCCAGCAGTGATTTATCCAGCACCGGGGAGCTGTTTTTT
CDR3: CASSDLSSTGELFF

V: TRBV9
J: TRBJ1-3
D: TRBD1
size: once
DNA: TGTGCCAGCAGCGTAGGACAGGGCCACACCATATATTTT
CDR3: CASSVGQGHTIYF

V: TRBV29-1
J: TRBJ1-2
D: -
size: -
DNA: TGCAGCGTTGGTGACAGAAACAACTATGGCTACACCTTC
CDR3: CSVGDRNNYGYTF

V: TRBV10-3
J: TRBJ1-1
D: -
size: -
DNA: TGTGCCATCAGTGGGGGTGGAGGGATTGACACTGAAGCTTTCTTT
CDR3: CAISGGGGIDTEAFF

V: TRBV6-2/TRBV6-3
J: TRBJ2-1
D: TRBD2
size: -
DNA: TGTGCCAGCAGTACCCTAGCGGGAACGTACAATGAGCAGTTCTTC
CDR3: CASSTLAGTYNEQFF

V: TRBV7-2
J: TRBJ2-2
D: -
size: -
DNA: TGTGCCAGCAGCTTAGTTAACGGGGAGCTGTTTTTT
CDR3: CASSLVNGELFF

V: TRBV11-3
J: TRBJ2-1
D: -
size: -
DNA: TGTGCCAGCAGCTTAGTTCAGGGTGGTGAGCAGTTCTTC
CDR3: CASSLVQGGEQFF

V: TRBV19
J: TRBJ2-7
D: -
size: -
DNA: TGTGCCAGTAGTATCCGGACAGACTACGAGCAGTACTTC
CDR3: CASSIRTDYEQYF

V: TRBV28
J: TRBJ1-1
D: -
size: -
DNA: TGTGCCAGCAGTTCCCCTTACGACAAGAACACTGAAGCTTTCTTT
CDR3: CASSSPYDKNTEAFF

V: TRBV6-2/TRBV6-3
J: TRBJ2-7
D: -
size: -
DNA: TGTGCCAGCAGTTTCAACTACGAGCAGTACTTC
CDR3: CASSFNYEQYF

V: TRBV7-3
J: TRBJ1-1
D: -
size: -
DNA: TGTGCCAGCAGCACCCAGGGAGGGCTGAACACTGAAGCTTTCTTT
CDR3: CASSTQGGLNTEAFF

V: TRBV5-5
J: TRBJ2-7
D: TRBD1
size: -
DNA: TGTGCCAGCAGCATGGACAGGGGGCCCTACGAGCAGTACTTC
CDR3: CASSMDRGPYEQYF

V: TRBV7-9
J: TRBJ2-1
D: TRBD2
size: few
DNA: TGTGCCAGCACCAACGGGGGGGCGATGATCAATGAGCAGTTCTTC
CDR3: CASTNGGAMINEQFF

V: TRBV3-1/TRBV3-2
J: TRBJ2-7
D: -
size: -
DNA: TGTGCCAGCAGCCCTCCGGGACAATATGTGGAGCAGTACTTC
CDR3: CASSPPGQYVEQYF

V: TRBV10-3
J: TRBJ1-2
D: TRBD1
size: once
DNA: TGTGCCATCACTTTAACGGACAGGGTAGACGATGGCTACACCTTC
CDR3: CAITLTDRVDDGYTF

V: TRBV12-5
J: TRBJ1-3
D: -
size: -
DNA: TGTGCTAGTGGTTTGGTCCCAAATGGAAACACCATATATTTT
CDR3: CASGLVPNGNTIYF

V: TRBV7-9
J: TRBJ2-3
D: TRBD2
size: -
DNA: TGTGCCAGCAGCTTCGGACTAGCGGGAGGCACAGATACGCAGTATTTT
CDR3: CASSFGLAGGTDTQYF

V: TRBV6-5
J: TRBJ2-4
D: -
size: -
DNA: TGTGCCAGCAGTTCCACTGCGGCAGGGTCCAAAAACATTCAGTACTTC
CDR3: CASSSTAAGSKNIQYF

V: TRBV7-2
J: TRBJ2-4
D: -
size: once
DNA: TGTGCCAGCAGCTCGTATCTAGCCAAAAACATTCAGTACTTC
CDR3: CASSSYLAKNIQYF

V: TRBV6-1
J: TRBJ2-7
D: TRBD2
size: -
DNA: TGTGCCAGCAGTGAAGGGCTGGCGGGAGGGTCTGAGCAGTACTTC
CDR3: CASSEGLAGGSEQYF

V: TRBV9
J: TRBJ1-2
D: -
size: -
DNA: TGTGCCAGCAGCGTAGTGGGGAGCCCTTCCTATGGCTACACCTTC
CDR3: CASSVVGSPSYGYTF

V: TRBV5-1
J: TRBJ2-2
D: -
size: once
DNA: TGCGCCAGCAGCTTGGTCGGAGGCGGGGTAGGACCCGGGGAGCTGTTTTTT
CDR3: CASSLVGGGVGPGELFF

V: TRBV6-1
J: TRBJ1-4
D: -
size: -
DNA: TGTGCCAGCAGTGAACATGAGGGGGTCGGCGAAAAACTGTTTTTT
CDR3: CASSEHEGVGEKLFF

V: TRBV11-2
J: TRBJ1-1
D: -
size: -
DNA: TGTGCCAGCAGCTTAGTTGCGGGGGGCAACACTGAAGCTTTCTTT
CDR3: CASSLVAGGNTEAFF